This is a list of T cell receptor beta chains from one sample in a study of neurological immune-mediated disorders. One entry per CDR3 protein, called by TCRdb with MiXCR from the 5' RACE reads. Among 84,000 or so distinct CDR3 sequences listed, approximately 4.3% were seen once. Sequencing input: PBMCs. All receptors derive from a woman aged 60-75 years with multiple sclerosis. Each CDR3 is given with its conserved first and last residue. The D gene is left open where the match is weak. The size of a clone is reported for some rows only, either as once, few or many, or as a class for expanded clones.

>.|TRBV19|TRBJ1-1|many
TGTGCCAGTTCGGTGGGGGTGTCCCAAGCTTTCTTT
CASSVGVSQAFF
>.|TRBV5-1|TRBJ2-5|many
TGCGCCAGCAGCTTGGGAGCCAACCCGGAGACCCAGTACTTC
CASSLGANPETQYF
>TRBD1|TRBV3-1|TRBJ1-1|many
TGTGCCAGCAGCCACCCCGGGACAGGGGCTGTTGGGAACACTGAAGCTTTCTTT
CASSHPGTGAVGNTEAFF
>.|TRBV6-4|TRBJ1-1|many
TGTGCCAGCAGCCGACGTGCAGGGGTTGGTACTGAAGCTTTCTTT
CASSRRAGVGTEAFF
>TRBD1|TRBV18|TRBJ2-6|many
TGTGCCAGCTCACCTACAGGGGCTGGGGCCAACGTCCTGACTTTC
CASSPTGAGANVLTF
>.|TRBV27|TRBJ1-1|.
TGTGCCAGCACCCCATGGGGGGGGCGTATAGCTTTCTTT
CASTPWGGRIAFF
>TRBD1|TRBV20-1|TRBJ1-6|many
TGCAGTGCTGACCCGAAGACAGGGGCGCGGAATTCACCCCTCCACTTT
CSADPKTGARNSPLHF
>.|TRBV4-1|TRBJ2-3|many
TGCGCCAGCAGCCAACTGCCGGGGCTGAGCACAGATACGCAGTATTTT
CASSQLPGLSTDTQYF
>TRBD1|TRBV12-3/TRBV12-4|TRBJ2-5|many
TGTGCCAGCAGCCCGGGACAGAGCCAAGAGACCCAGTACTTC
CASSPGQSQETQYF
>TRBD1|TRBV5-1|TRBJ2-1|many
TGCGCCAGCAGCTTGAGACAGGGGTACAATGAGCAGTTCTTC
CASSLRQGYNEQFF
>.|TRBV9|TRBJ1-1|many
TGTGCCAGCAGCGTAGGGACAGCGAACACTGAAGCTTTCTTT
CASSVGTANTEAFF
>TRBD1|TRBV27|TRBJ1-4|many
TGTGCCAGCAGCCGGGACAGGGGGCCATCGCATGAAAAACTGTTTTTT
CASSRDRGPSHEKLFF
>.|TRBV7-7|TRBJ2-1|many
TGTGCTAGCAGCTTATCACCCAACAATGAGCAGTTCTTC
CASSLSPNNEQFF
>TRBD2|TRBV5-1|TRBJ2-5|many
TGCGCCAGCAGCCCGATCGGGAGGAGCGGACAAGAGACCCAGTACTTC
CASSPIGRSGQETQYF
>.|TRBV5-1|TRBJ2-7|many
TGCGCCAGCAGCGTAAGGACAGACTACGAGCAGTACTTC
CASSVRTDYEQYF
>.|TRBV20-1|TRBJ2-1|many
TGCAGTGCTAGCGGGGCAAAGTACAATGAGCAGTTCTTC
CSASGAKYNEQFF
>.|TRBV6-5|TRBJ2-4|many
TGTGCCAGCAGTTCTATCCGCGGGACCTGGGGGGACATTCAGTACTTC
CASSSIRGTWGDIQYF
>.|TRBV7-7|TRBJ2-3|few
TGTGCCAGCAGCTTAGAGACAGGTCGCACAGATACGCAGTATTTT
CASSLETGRTDTQYF
>TRBD1|TRBV7-9|TRBJ2-7|many
TGTGCCAGCAGCTTAGGTTGGGGAAGGGACAGGGACCCCTACGAGCAGTACTTC
CASSLGWGRDRDPYEQYF
>.|TRBV5-1|TRBJ1-4|many
TGCGCCAGCAGCTATGCAAGGAGGGAAAAACTGTTTTTT
CASSYARREKLFF
>.|TRBV5-1|TRBJ1-1|many
TGCGCCAGCAGCTTGAGGGACATGGCGAACACTGAAGCTTTCTTT
CASSLRDMANTEAFF
>.|TRBV29-1|TRBJ2-7|many
TGCAGCGTTGAGACGAGGGGACGGATTTACGAGCAGTACTTC
CSVETRGRIYEQYF
>.|TRBV20-1|TRBJ1-1|many
TGCAGTGCTAGAGAGCAGGGAGGGCAGAACACTGAAGCTTTCTTT
CSAREQGGQNTEAFF
>.|TRBV9|TRBJ2-5|many
TGTGCCAGCAGCGCTTCCCCCTCCGACGGGAGTTGGACAGAGACCCAGTACTTC
CASSASPSDGSWTETQYF
>.|TRBV7-9|TRBJ1-5|many
TGTGCCAGCAGCCGAAGTGAGGGGCGCGTTCAGCCCCAGCATTTT
CASSRSEGRVQPQHF
>.|TRBV7-9|TRBJ1-2|many
TGTGCCAGCAGCTCCCGGGAACTCTATGGCTACACCTTC
CASSSRELYGYTF
>.|TRBV20-1|TRBJ1-1|many
TGCAGTGCTAGAAAAGTCCTAAGGATGAACACTGAAGCTTTCTTT
CSARKVLRMNTEAFF
>.|TRBV5-4|TRBJ1-2|many
TGTGCCAGCAGCTTGGGCAGGACCACGAACTATGGCTACACCTTC
CASSLGRTTNYGYTF
>.|TRBV6-2/TRBV6-3|TRBJ2-1|many
TGTGCCAGCACCGCTGGGGGTGAGCAGTTCTTC
CASTAGGEQFF
>.|TRBV10-1|TRBJ2-5|.
TGCGCCAGCAGTGAGTCGGCAGGGAAGACCCAGTACTTC
CASSESAGKTQYF
>TRBD1|TRBV5-1|TRBJ2-1|many
TGCGCCAGCAGCTTGGCCAGAGGGGGACAGTCGCAGTTCTTC
CASSLARGGQSQFF
>.|TRBV7-9|TRBJ1-1|many
TGTGCCAGCAGCCATGACAACAGGGTTTTGGGCACTGAAGCTTTCTTT
CASSHDNRVLGTEAFF
>.|TRBV20-1|TRBJ2-1|many
TGCAGTGCCCCAGAATTGTTAAATGAGCAGTTCTTC
CSAPELLNEQFF
>.|TRBV5-1|TRBJ1-2|many
TGCGCCAGCAGCTTCGCCACGGGAGGGACATATGGCTACACCTTC
CASSFATGGTYGYTF
>TRBD1|TRBV7-2|TRBJ1-6|many
TGTGCCAGCAGCCCGGGGACAGCACATAATTCACCCCTCCACTTT
CASSPGTAHNSPLHF
>TRBD2|TRBV28|TRBJ2-7|many
TGTGCCAGCAGTTTTCTTAGCGGGCTGTACTTC
CASSFLSGLYF
>TRBD1|TRBV2|TRBJ1-1|many
TGTGCCAGTTGGACAGGGAAGACTGAAGCTTTCTTT
CASWTGKTEAFF
>TRBD1|TRBV5-1|TRBJ1-6|many
TGCGCCAGCAGCAAGGACAGGGGGAATTCACCCCTCCACTTT
CASSKDRGNSPLHF
>TRBD2|TRBV5-1|TRBJ2-3|many
TGCGCCAGCAGCTTGGCCGGGAGGAATACGCAGTATTTT
CASSLAGRNTQYF
>TRBD2|TRBV14|TRBJ2-3|.
TGTGCCAGCAGCCACGCCAGCGGGGGGGCAACAGATACGCAGTATTTT
CASSHASGGATDTQYF
>.|TRBV5-1|TRBJ1-4|many
TGCGCCAGCAGACCTACAGGGCACGAAAAACTGTTTTTT
CASRPTGHEKLFF
>TRBD1|TRBV5-1|TRBJ2-1|many
TGCGCCAGCAGCTTGGCCGACAGGGTACTTTACAATGAGCAGTTCTTC
CASSLADRVLYNEQFF
>TRBD1|TRBV5-5|TRBJ2-2|few
TGTGCCAGCAGCCCCGGGACAGGGCAGACCGGGGAGCTGTTTTTT
CASSPGTGQTGELFF
>TRBD2|TRBV7-9|TRBJ2-1|many
TGTGCCAGCAGCGTCACCGTAGCGGGGGCCCCTCCCGGCTACAATGAGCAGTTCTTC
CASSVTVAGAPPGYNEQFF
>TRBD1|TRBV20-1|TRBJ2-7|many
TGCAGTGCACCTAGACAGGGGGCTTACGAGCAGTACTTC
CSAPRQGAYEQYF
>TRBD1|TRBV11-2|TRBJ1-2|many
TGTGCCAGCAGCTTAGTTACAGGGGACTATGGCTACACCTTC
CASSLVTGDYGYTF
>TRBD1|TRBV10-3|TRBJ1-3|many
TGTGCCATCAGTGGGGACAGGCCAGGAAACACCATATATTTT
CAISGDRPGNTIYF
>.|TRBV5-1|TRBJ1-3|many
TGCGCCAGCAGCTTGAGCACAGGGACTGGAAACACCATATATTTT
CASSLSTGTGNTIYF
>TRBD1|TRBV20-1|TRBJ2-1|many
TGCAGTGCTAGTACTGACAGGGGTGAGCAGTTCTTC
CSASTDRGEQFF
>.|TRBV3-1|TRBJ1-5|many
TGTGCCAGCAGCCCACGTGGCAATCAGCCCCAGCATTTT
CASSPRGNQPQHF
>TRBD1|TRBV28|TRBJ1-5|many
TGTGCCAGCAGCCGGACACAGGGGGGTTGGCAGCCCCAGCATTTT
CASSRTQGGWQPQHF
>.|TRBV14|TRBJ1-2|many
TGTGCCAGCAGCCAAGATGGGCAGGGTAACGGCTACACCTTC
CASSQDGQGNGYTF
>.|TRBV18|TRBJ2-5|.
TGTGCCAGCTCACCAGATAGGGAGACCCAGTACTTC
CASSPDRETQYF
>TRBD1|TRBV6-5|TRBJ2-1|many
TGTGCCAGCAGTACCCGCGGACAGGGGTTTTACAATGAGCAGTTCTTC
CASSTRGQGFYNEQFF
>.|TRBV11-2|TRBJ1-2|many
TGTGCCAGCAGCTTAGCCGGGACCTATGGCTACACCTTC
CASSLAGTYGYTF
>.|TRBV20-1|TRBJ1-2|many
TGCAGTGCTAGTGCTTCCAGGCTTAACTATGGCTACACCTTC
CSASASRLNYGYTF
>.|TRBV3-1|TRBJ2-2|many
TGTGCCAGCAGCCAAAGCCCAGGGGCCGGGGAGCTGTTTTTT
CASSQSPGAGELFF
>TRBD1|TRBV4-1|TRBJ2-7|many
TGCGCCAGCAGCCAAGAATCCGACAGGGGGAGATCGGTTGGCGAGCAGTACTTC
CASSQESDRGRSVGEQYF